A selection of T cell receptor beta chains follows, all from one sample in a study of blood T cell repertoires in COVID-19. The method was immunoSEQ multiplex PCR; TCRdb's version includes in-frame clones alone and lacks a portion of them. This sample has tens of thousands of clones, with around 90% found just once. The sequencing sample was made of peripheral blood. The receptors stem from a man aged 55-75 years with COVID-19, enrolled during active disease. Both conserved end residues are part of each CDR3. D genes are given only for firm matches. Size is stated for part of the rows, as once, few or many counts, or as a class when the clone is expanded.

v_call,clone_size,d_call,j_call,cdr3_aa,cdr3_nt
TRBV28,NA,TRBD1,TRBJ1-1,CASLDRANTEAFF,TGTGCCAGCTTGGACAGGGCGAACACTGAAGCTTTCTTT
TRBV29-1,NA,NA,TRBJ1-1,CSVAGGRGTEAFF,TGCAGCGTAGCTGGGGGGAGGGGAACTGAAGCTTTCTTT
TRBV19,NA,TRBD1,TRBJ1-6,CASSEGQGNSPLHF,TGTGCCAGTAGTGAGGGACAGGGTAATTCACCCCTCCACTTT
TRBV10-3,NA,TRBD2,TRBJ2-1,CATTSGRAFEQNEQFF,TGTGCCACCACTAGCGGGAGGGCCTTTGAACAAAATGAGCAGTTCTTC
TRBV5-6,NA,TRBD2,TRBJ2-7,CASSSGTLEQYF,TGTGCCAGCAGCAGCGGGACCCTCGAGCAGTACTTC
TRBV4-3,NA,NA,TRBJ1-1,CASSQGWAPGNTEAFF,TGCGCCAGCAGCCAAGGCTGGGCCCCAGGGAACACTGAAGCTTTCTTT
TRBV5-1,NA,TRBD1,TRBJ2-5,CASSLGGTGAQETQYF,TGCGCCAGCAGCTTGGGTGGGACAGGGGCCCAAGAGACCCAGTACTTC
TRBV7-6,NA,NA,TRBJ1-4,CASSLDGRPGGRLFF,TGTGCCAGCAGCTTAGACGGTCGCCCAGGTGGTAGACTGTTTTTT
TRBV5-1,once,TRBD2,TRBJ2-7,CASSLQTSGSGTYEQYF,TGCGCCAGCAGCTTACAGACTAGCGGGAGTGGAACCTACGAGCAGTACTTC
TRBV10-2,few,TRBD2,TRBJ2-7,CASSRTSGLEQYF,TGCGCCAGCAGTCGGACTAGCGGGCTCGAGCAGTACTTC
TRBV7-9,NA,NA,TRBJ2-1,CASSPSRGANEQFF,TGTGCCAGCAGCCCAAGTAGAGGTGCCAATGAGCAGTTCTTC
TRBV2,NA,NA,TRBJ1-2,CASTIGGGARDYGYTF,TGTGCCAGCACCATCGGTGGGGGGGCGCGGGACTATGGCTACACCTTC
TRBV18,NA,TRBD2,TRBJ2-5,CASSGLAGQETQYF,TGTGCCAGCTCGGGACTAGCGGGTCAAGAGACCCAGTACTTC
TRBV19,NA,NA,TRBJ1-2,CASRPVMGINYGYTF,TGTGCCAGTCGCCCGGTGATGGGCATAAACTATGGCTACACCTTC
TRBV10-2,medium-sized,NA,TRBJ2-7,CASSAGLSYEQYF,TGCGCCAGCAGTGCCGGACTTTCCTACGAGCAGTACTTC
TRBV3-1/TRBV3-2,NA,TRBD2,TRBJ2-1,CASSQDLSGSTYNEQFF,TGTGCCAGCAGCCAAGATCTAAGCGGGAGCACCTACAATGAGCAGTTCTTC
TRBV3-1/TRBV3-2,NA,NA,TRBJ2-2,CASSPRGWELFF,TGTGCCAGCAGCCCCAGAGGGTGGGAGCTGTTTTTT
TRBV7-6,NA,NA,TRBJ2-6,CASSLDSSGANVLTF,TGTGCCAGCAGCTTAGACAGTTCTGGGGCCAACGTCCTGACTTTC
TRBV5-5,NA,NA,TRBJ1-4,CASSSEESEKLFF,TGTGCCAGCAGCTCCGAGGAAAGCGAAAAACTGTTTTTT
TRBV24-1,NA,TRBD1,TRBJ2-3,CATSDTSGGRDTQYF,TGTGCCACCAGTGACACCTCAGGGGGAAGGGATACGCAGTATTTT
TRBV27,NA,TRBD2,TRBJ2-2,CASSPDSGRADTGELFF,TGTGCCAGCAGTCCTGATAGCGGGAGGGCCGACACCGGGGAGCTGTTTTTT
TRBV28,NA,TRBD1,TRBJ1-2,CASIRTGSNYGYTF,TGTGCCAGCATCCGGACAGGTTCCAACTATGGCTACACCTTC
TRBV5-4,NA,NA,TRBJ2-1,CASSPDTTFVYNEQFF,TGTGCCAGCAGTCCTGACACCACCTTCGTCTACAATGAGCAGTTCTTC
TRBV29-1,NA,NA,TRBJ2-1,CSVERRFRETRPNEQFF,TGCAGCGTTGAACGACGATTCCGGGAGACCCGGCCCAATGAGCAGTTCTTC
TRBV2,NA,NA,TRBJ1-4,CASKPMRADEEKLFF,TGTGCCAGCAAACCGATGCGGGCGGATGAAGAAAAACTGTTTTTT
TRBV9,NA,NA,TRBJ2-2,CASQGWTGELFF,TGTGCCAGCCAGGGTTGGACCGGGGAGCTGTTTTTT
TRBV7-2,NA,TRBD1,TRBJ1-1,CASSLATGAEAFF,TGTGCCAGCAGCTTAGCGACAGGGGCTGAAGCTTTCTTT
TRBV5-4,NA,TRBD2,TRBJ2-3,CASSLAGGEDTQYF,TGTGCCAGCAGCCTAGCGGGGGGGGAGGATACGCAGTATTTT
TRBV2,NA,NA,TRBJ1-5,CASSGGQGYQPQHF,TGTGCCAGCAGTGGTGGGCAGGGTTACCAGCCCCAGCATTTT
TRBV10-3,NA,TRBD1,TRBJ2-2,CAIRPNTGGARMSGELFF,TGTGCCATCAGACCCAATACAGGGGGCGCAAGGATGAGCGGGGAGCTGTTTTTT
TRBV30,NA,TRBD2,TRBJ2-5,CACNNLAGETQYF,TGTGCCTGTAACAATCTAGCGGGAGAGACCCAGTACTTC
TRBV11-2,NA,TRBD2,TRBJ2-5,CASSFDFSGRSETQYF,TGTGCCAGCAGCTTTGACTTTAGCGGGAGATCGGAGACCCAGTACTTC
TRBV5-6,NA,NA,TRBJ1-3,CASSSWKARGALGNTIYF,TGTGCCAGCAGCTCCTGGAAGGCACGGGGGGCTTTGGGAAACACCATATATTTT
TRBV2,NA,NA,TRBJ1-4,CASSVVLGGPEEKLFF,TGTGCCAGCAGTGTAGTATTGGGGGGGCCAGAAGAAAAACTGTTTTTT
TRBV7-2,NA,NA,TRBJ1-1,CASSLVSGSDTEAFF,TGTGCCAGCAGCTTAGTGTCGGGGTCGGACACTGAAGCTTTCTTT
TRBV7-2,NA,TRBD2,TRBJ2-7,CASSSGTSGTYYEQYF,TGTGCCAGCAGCTCCGGGACTAGCGGGACCTATTACGAGCAGTACTTC
TRBV2,NA,NA,TRBJ1-1,CASTENGGNTEAFF,TGTGCCAGCACCGAGAATGGAGGGAACACTGAAGCTTTCTTT
TRBV7-9,NA,NA,TRBJ1-4,CASSPTQGEKLFF,TGTGCCAGCAGCCCGACACAGGGTGAAAAACTGTTTTTT
TRBV20-1,NA,TRBD1,TRBJ1-3,CSASGGLGQGFWSGNTIYF,TGCAGTGCTAGTGGGGGTCTGGGACAGGGTTTTTGGTCTGGAAACACCATATATTTT
TRBV12-3/TRBV12-4,once,TRBD1,TRBJ1-5,CASGQGAGQPQHF,TGTGCCAGCGGACAGGGAGCGGGTCAGCCCCAGCATTTT
TRBV19,few,TRBD1,TRBJ1-3,CASTASTGSGNTIYF,TGTGCCAGTACCGCCTCGACAGGGTCTGGAAACACCATATATTTT
TRBV11-2,NA,TRBD1,TRBJ2-7,CASSDRDRSRTIYYEQYF,TGTGCCAGCAGCGACCGGGACAGGTCCCGAACGATATACTACGAGCAGTACTTC
TRBV2,NA,NA,TRBJ1-1,CASNTRGGANTEAFF,TGTGCCAGCAATACTCGAGGGGGGGCGAACACTGAAGCTTTCTTT
TRBV19,NA,TRBD1,TRBJ1-1,CASSRGTVNTEAFF,TGTGCCAGTAGTCGGGGGACAGTGAACACTGAAGCTTTCTTT
TRBV10-1,NA,TRBD2,TRBJ2-1,CASSEWGEAGGPLDEQFF,TGCGCCAGCAGTGAGTGGGGGGAGGCGGGAGGGCCTCTCGATGAGCAGTTCTTC
TRBV11-3,NA,NA,TRBJ2-3,CASSFARGRRTDTQYF,TGTGCCAGCAGTTTTGCTAGGGGCAGACGCACAGATACGCAGTATTTT
TRBV5-4,NA,TRBD1,TRBJ2-7,CASSNGDSEGHQYF,TGTGCCAGCAGCAACGGGGACAGCGAGGGCCACCAGTACTTC
TRBV5-1,few,TRBD1,TRBJ2-2,CASSSDRGGTGELFF,TGCGCCAGCAGCTCGGACAGGGGAGGCACCGGGGAGCTGTTTTTT
TRBV10-3,NA,TRBD1,TRBJ1-4,CAISEGQGNEKLFF,TGTGCCATCAGTGAGGGACAGGGGAATGAAAAACTGTTTTTT
TRBV28,NA,NA,TRBJ1-4,CASRDSAVSEKLFF,TGTGCCAGCAGGGACTCTGCGGTATCAGAAAAACTGTTTTTT
TRBV20-1,NA,NA,TRBJ1-5,CSASRQGNQPQHF,TGCAGTGCTAGTCGGCAGGGCAATCAGCCCCAGCATTTT
TRBV28,NA,NA,TRBJ1-4,CASSLLGGTNEKLFF,TGTGCCAGCAGTTTACTGGGAGGAACTAATGAAAAACTGTTTTTT
TRBV6-1,few,NA,TRBJ1-2,CASSEISRYGYTF,TGTGCCAGCAGTGAAATCTCCCGGTATGGCTACACCTTC
TRBV29-1,NA,TRBD1,TRBJ1-5,CSVARGVNQPQHF,TGCAGCGTTGCCAGGGGGGTCAATCAGCCCCAGCATTTT
TRBV9,NA,NA,TRBJ2-3,CASSKSSADTQYF,TGTGCCAGCAGCAAGTCTAGTGCAGATACGCAGTATTTT